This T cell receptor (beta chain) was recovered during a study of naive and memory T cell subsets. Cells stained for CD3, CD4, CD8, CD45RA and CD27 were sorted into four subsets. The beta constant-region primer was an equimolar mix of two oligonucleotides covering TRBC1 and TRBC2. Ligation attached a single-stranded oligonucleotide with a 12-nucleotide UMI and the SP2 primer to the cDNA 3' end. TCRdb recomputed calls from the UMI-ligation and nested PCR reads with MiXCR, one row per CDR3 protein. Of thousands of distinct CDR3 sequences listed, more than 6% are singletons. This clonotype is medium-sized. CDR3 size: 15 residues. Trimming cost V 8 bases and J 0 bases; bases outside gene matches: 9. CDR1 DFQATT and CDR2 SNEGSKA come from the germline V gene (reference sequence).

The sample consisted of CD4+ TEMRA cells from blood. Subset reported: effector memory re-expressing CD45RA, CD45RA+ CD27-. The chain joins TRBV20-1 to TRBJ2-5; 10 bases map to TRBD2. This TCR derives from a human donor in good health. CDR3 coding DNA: TGCAGTCCCAATCGACTAGCGGGTAACCAAGAGACCCAGTACTTC. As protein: CSPNRLAGNQETQYF.